These 16 T cell receptor beta chains were all obtained from the same sample, sequenced in a study of identical twins. In TCRdb, the 5' RACE reads were re-called with MiXCR into one record per CDR3 protein. Counted here are a few hundred thousand distinct CDR3 sequences, roughly 8.7% occurring once; the ten biggest clones make up less than 4%. This sample also appeared in a second study, on yellow fever vaccine responses in identical twins.

What was sequenced was CD8+ T cells sorted from blood. These receptors were taken from a young woman in good health.

This clonotype has at least ten counts. The V gene is TRBV11-2, the J gene TRBJ2-1, with 11 bases that match TRBD2. The CDR3 spans 13 residues. The germline CDR1 and CDR2 sequences are SGHAT and FQNNGV. V was clipped by 6 bases and J by 10 bases; unmatched bases: 5. The CDR3 DNA sequence: TGTGCCAGCAGATTATTAGCGGGAGGGGAGCAGTTCTTC. It codes for CASRLLAGGEQFF. The variable domain in full, with the rest retrieved from reference TRBV11-2 and TRBJ2-1, is EAGVAQSPRYKIIEKRQSVAFWCNPISGHATLYWYQQILGQGPKLLIQFQNNGVVDDSQLPKDRFSAERLKGVDSTLKIQPAKLEDSAVYLCASRLLAGGEQFFGPGTRLTVL.

This sequence joins TRBV19 and TRBJ1-1, with a tentative D call TRBD1 (5 bases). This CDR3 spans 12 amino acids. The germline gives CDR1 LNHDA, CDR2 SQIVND (reference sequence). V was pared by 7 bases and J by 6 bases, with 12 bases between. The CDR3 DNA reads as TGTGCCAGTATAGCAGGGCTTGCTGAAGCTTTCTTT. It specifies CASIAGLAEAFF.

This clonotype was observed at least ten times. V and J are TRBV10-3 and TRBJ2-7, with TRBD1 matching over 10 bases. The V gene end was trimmed by 0 bases and the J gene end by 2 bases; junction bases not matched to a gene: 4. The CDR3 length is 16 residues. Per germline, CDR1 ENHRY and CDR2 SYGVKD. CDR3 bases: TGTGCCATCAGTGAGTCCCGGACAGGGGGGACCTACGAGCAGTACTTC. Protein sequence: CAISESRTGGTYEQYF.

This clonotype occurred many times. The chain is built from TRBV4-3 and TRBJ2-1; TRBD2 is a possible D gene (6 bases). This CDR3 spans 14 amino acids. The V and J ends lost 3 bases and 5 bases respectively, with 11 bases between them. Germline CDR1 and CDR2: LGHNA and YSLEER. CDR3 coding DNA: TGCGCCAGCAGCCACCGGGGGTTTGACAATGAGCAGTTCTTC. It is translated as CASSHRGFDNEQFF.

This clonotype was observed many times. V gene TRBV5-1 combines with J gene TRBJ2-3; 9 bases are a match to TRBD2. J was trimmed by 3 bases and V by 2 bases; bases with no gene match: 1. This CDR3 contains 14 residues. Germline CDR1 reads SGHRS; CDR2 reads YFSETQ. The CDR3 reads CASSLTSGTDTQYF. The CDR3 region has the DNA TGCGCCAGCAGCTTAACTAGCGGGACAGATACGCAGTATTTT. Looking up the rest from reference TRBV5-1 and TRBJ2-3 gives the full variable domain: KAGVTQTPRYLIKTRGQQVTLSCSPISGHRSVSWYQQTPGQGLQFLFEYFSETQRNKGNFPGRFSGRQFSNSRSEMNVSTLELGDSALYLCASSLTSGTDTQYFGPGTRLTVL.

The sample holds a few counts of this clonotype. The genes are TRBV5-1 and TRBJ2-7; D remains ambiguous. Trimming stripped 1 base from V and 0 bases from J, with 20 bases between. Germline lookup yields CDR1 SGHRS and CDR2 YFSETQ. This CDR3 is 18 amino acids long. Here the CDR3 DNA reads TGCGCCAGCAGCTTGCCTCTTGAACCGACCCTCGACTCCTACGAGCAGTACTTC. Amino acids: CASSLPLEPTLDSYEQYF.

At least ten counts were recorded for this clonotype. The rearrangement uses TRBV10-3 and TRBJ2-3; weak D call: TRBD1 (5 bases). CDR3 length: 16 amino acids. Trimming shortened V by 5 bases and J by 4 bases, and 19 bases separated the two germline ends. The germline CDR1 and CDR2 sequences are ENHRY and SYGVKD. As DNA, the CDR3 is TGTGCCATCAGTCCCCGGTGGGGCGTCCGCCCAGATACGCAGTATTTT. Amino acids: CAISPRWGVRPDTQYF.

The V gene is TRBV28, the J gene TRBJ2-3; possibly TRBD2 for D (6 bases). The CDR3 runs 16 residues. The V and J ends lost 5 bases and 0 bases respectively, with 15 bases between them. Germline assignment: CDR1 MDHEN and CDR2 SYDVKM. CDR3 residues: CASSPPGTRSTDTQYF. Here the CDR3 DNA reads TGTGCCAGCAGTCCCCCTGGGACTCGAAGCACAGATACGCAGTATTTT.

Regarding this clonotype: The junction departs from germline at one end; a sequencing error may be responsible. The chain employs TRBV5-6 and TRBJ2-7; perhaps TRBD2 as D (5 bases). The CDR3 runs to 11 residues. CDR1 is SGHDT, CDR2 YYEEEE, per germline. CDR3 residues: CDSSPRAEQYF. The CDR3 nucleotides are TGTGACAGCAGCCCGCGGGCTGAGCAGTACTTC.

At least ten counts were recorded for this clonotype. This chain joins TRBV4-1 and TRBJ2-3, with no clear D. The germline V gene has CDR1 MGHRA and CDR2 YSYEKL. The CDR3 consists of 13 residues. The germline V and J ends were trimmed by 1 base and 2 bases, with 4 bases remaining between them. CDR3 region: CASSQVVTDTQYF. The CDR3 DNA is TGCGCCAGCAGCCAAGTGGTCACAGATACGCAGTATTTT.

This clonotype was found a few times. This chain uses TRBV24-1 with TRBJ2-5, with 8 bases matching TRBD1. The germline gives CDR1 KGHDR, CDR2 SFDVKD. The CDR3 covers 14 residues. After removal of 5 bases from V and 5 bases from J, the junction contained 6 bases not matched to a gene. The CDR3 is CATSGPQGAETQYF. The CDR3 DNA reads as TGTGCCACCAGTGGCCCCCAGGGGGCCGAGACCCAGTACTTC.

This clonotype was detected only a few times. V usage is TRBV11-2 and J usage is TRBJ2-2; weak D call: TRBD2 (6 bases). V was cut by 4 bases and J by 6 bases, with 6 bases left in between. Germline V gene data show CDR1 as SGHAT and CDR2 as FQNNGV. This CDR3 comprises 12 residues. This CDR3 is CASSWRAGELFF. CDR3 coding DNA: TGTGCCAGCAGCTGGAGGGCCGGGGAGCTGTTTTTT.

The chain links TRBV2 to TRBJ2-3; TRBD1 matches 10 bases. The CDR3 is 14 amino acids. The V gene end was trimmed by 6 bases and the J gene end by 1 base; junction bases not matched to a gene: 1. Germline CDR1 and CDR2: SNHLY and FYNNEI. In DNA form, the CDR3 reads TGTGCCAGCAGGGGGACAGGGGGCACAGATACGCAGTATTTT. This gives the protein CASRGTGGTDTQYF.

This clonotype has just a few counts. The chain links TRBV6-2 or TRBV6-3 to TRBJ2-1; TRBD2 agrees at 11 bases. The CDR3 loop spans 19 amino acids. With 0 bases clipped from V and 3 bases from J, the junction kept 10 bases outside the gene matches. Germline-derived CDR1 and CDR2 are MNHEY and SVGEGT. CDR3 coding DNA: TGTGCCAGCAGTTACTCCCCCCTCTTGACTAGCGGGAACTACAATGAGCAGTTCTTC. As protein: CASSYSPLLTSGNYNEQFF.

This rearrangement joins TRBV6-5 to TRBJ2-5, with D perhaps matching TRBD2 (5 bases). V dropped 2 bases and J dropped 2 bases, with 9 bases sitting between them. The germline V gene encodes CDR1 MNHEY and CDR2 SVGAGI. The CDR3 totals 14 residues. The CDR3 sequence: CASSYNGEQETQYF. The CDR3 DNA reads as TGTGCCAGCAGTTACAACGGGGAACAAGAGACCCAGTACTTC.

This clonotype was counted a few times. The chain couples TRBV12-3 or TRBV12-4 to TRBJ2-2; 14 bases are a match to TRBD2. This CDR3 is 18 amino acids long. V was clipped by 4 bases and J by 2 bases; unmatched bases: 6. CDR3: CASSSGLAGESNTGELFF. Written as DNA, the CDR3 is TGTGCCAGCAGTTCGGGACTAGCGGGAGAATCCAACACCGGGGAGCTGTTTTTT.